One and the same sample provided the 23 T cell receptor beta chains below, sequenced in a study of cytomegalovirus exposure and HLA in healthy donors. The PCR contained 60 Vbeta and 13 Jbeta primers. Profiled with immunoSEQ multiplex PCR; TCRdb holds only in-frame clones, not every one. The repertoire holds about 120,000 clones, with more than 65% as singletons. The sequenced sample was PBMCs. These receptor sequences come from a man aged 18 to 30 in good health and CMV-seropositive.

J is TRBJ2-7 and V is TRBV5-1; 7 bases match TRBD1. From germline, CDR1 is SGHRS and CDR2 YFSETQ. The length of the CDR3 is 15 residues. V lost 7 bases, J lost 5 bases, and 15 bases stayed unmatched. CDR3 bases: TGCGCCAGCCTAGACTTACCAGGGGGATACAACGAGCAGTACTTC. Translating it yields CASLDLPGGYNEQYF.

J is TRBJ2-7 and V is TRBV27, with D possibly TRBD1 on 6 matching bases. V was trimmed by 6 bases and J by 3 bases, leaving 15 bases between them. This CDR3 contains 14 residues. CDR1 is MNHEY and CDR2 is SMNVEV in the germline V gene (reference sequence). The CDR3 sequence: CASRLQGSDYEQYF. The CDR3 DNA reads as TGTGCCAGCAGATTACAGGGATCGGACTACGAGCAGTACTTC.

V gene TRBV20-1 combines with J gene TRBJ1-3, with D unresolved. Between the trimmed V and J ends, which lost 6 bases and 11 bases, there was a span of 14 bases. From germline, CDR1 is DFQATT and CDR2 SNEGSKA (reference sequence). This CDR3 is built from 11 residues. The CDR3 protein is CSAPEDGAIYF. Written as DNA, the CDR3 is TGCAGTGCCCCGGAAGACGGGGCCATATATTTT.

J is TRBJ2-1 and V is TRBV7-8; D not resolved. The CDR3 loop spans 16 amino acids. V gave up 2 bases and J gave up 0 bases, with 11 bases separating them. Germline V gene data show CDR1 as SGHVS and CDR2 as FQNEAQ. Here the CDR3 DNA reads TGTGCCAGCAGCTTACGTGGGCCCGACTCCTACAATGAGCAGTTCTTC. As protein: CASSLRGPDSYNEQFF. Variable domain in full (rest from reference TRBV7-8 and TRBJ2-1): GAGVSQSPRYKVAKRGQDVALRCDPISGHVSLFWYQQALGQGPEFLTYFQNEAQLDKSGLPSDRFFAERPEGSVSTLKIQRTQQEDSAVYLCASSLRGPDSYNEQFFGPGTRLTVL.

The V gene is TRBV18, the J gene TRBJ2-7; 7 nucleotides match TRBD2. The CDR3 contains 17 residues. Germline V gene lookup returns CDR1 KGHSH and CDR2 LQKENI. Unmatched junction bases numbered 12, after V lost 3 bases and J lost 1 base. CDR3 sequence: CASSPPTRRELSYEQYF. CDR3 in DNA: TGTGCCAGCTCACCCCCCACCCGGCGGGAGCTATCCTACGAGCAGTACTTC.

On this clone itself: At the DNA level, this CDR3 is encoded by other sequences in the same sample as well. The J gene is TRBJ2-5, the V gene TRBV5-1, with TRBD2 matching over 11 bases. The germline V gene has CDR1 SGHRS and CDR2 YFSETQ. The trim removed 2 bases at V and 3 bases at J, leaving 3 bases unmatched. The CDR3 is 15 residues long. DNA for the CDR3: TGCGCCAGCAGCTTAACTAGCGGGAGTGAAGAGACCCAGTACTTC. Its protein product is CASSLTSGSEETQYF.

The chain carries TRBV6-9 and TRBJ1-1; a weak D match, TRBD1 (6 bases). Germline CDR1 MNHGY, CDR2 SVAAGI. The CDR3 is made up of 12 amino acids. V was cut by 9 bases and J by 2 bases, with 10 bases left in between. CDR3 loop: CARIGGNTEAFF. The CDR3 DNA sequence: TGTGCCAGGATAGGGGGAAACACTGAAGCTTTCTTT.

This clone has a handful of counts. V and J are TRBV5-1 and TRBJ1-1, with 8 bases identical to TRBD1. V trimming: 4 bases; J trimming: 0 bases; junction bases outside the gene matches: 8. This CDR3 region has 16 residues. CDR1 and CDR2 from the germline V gene are SGHRS and YFSETQ. CDR3: CASSPRQGSVNTEAFF. CDR3 sequence (DNA): TGCGCCAGCAGCCCTCGACAGGGGTCGGTGAACACTGAAGCTTTCTTT.

CDR3 residues: CASSLQTSGKVSYEQYF. CDR3 DNA sequence: TGTGCCAGCAGTTTACAGACTAGCGGGAAGGTCTCCTACGAGCAGTACTTC. This chain connects TRBV27 to TRBJ2-7; TRBD2 agrees at 11 bases. The CDR3 covers 17 residues. Trimming took 2 bases from V and 0 from J; bases not matched to a gene: 6. From germline, CDR1 is MNHEY and CDR2 SMNVEV (reference sequence).

The chain is built from TRBV6-1 and TRBJ2-7; D is unclear. The ends were cut back, 4 bases at V and 4 bases at J, with 5 bases in the middle. Germline CDR1 and CDR2: MNHNS and SASEGT. CDR3 length equals 11 residues. In DNA, the CDR3 is TGTGCCAGCAGTGTCAGATACGAGCAGTACTTC. Amino acids: CASSVRYEQYF.

The genes are TRBV9 and TRBJ1-1; D possibly corresponds to TRBD1 (6 bases). V shed 3 bases and J shed 7 bases, with 10 bases lying between them. In germline, CDR1 is SGDLS, CDR2 YYNGEE. The length of the CDR3 is 12 residues. The CDR3 DNA reads as TGTGCCAGCAGCGACGACAGGATTGAAGCTTTCTTT. Translating it yields CASSDDRIEAFF.

This chain links TRBV18 with TRBJ2-5; 7 bases are shared with TRBD1. Germline lookup yields CDR1 KGHSH and CDR2 LQKENI. The CDR3 totals 14 residues. The trim removed 5 bases at V and 1 base at J, leaving 4 bases unmatched. DNA of the CDR3: TGTGCCAGCTCAGGGACAGTCACCCAAGAGACCCAGTACTTC. Protein product: CASSGTVTQETQYF.

V is TRBV18 and J is TRBJ2-2; 7 bases agree with TRBD1. The CDR3 is 15 amino acids. Germline-derived CDR1 and CDR2 are KGHSH and LQKENI. Trimming took 4 bases from V and 7 from J; bases not matched to a gene: 9. This chain's CDR3 is CASSQRQGLDGELFF. DNA of the CDR3: TGTGCCAGCTCACAGAGACAGGGCCTGGACGGGGAGCTGTTTTTT. The variable domain in full, completed from reference TRBV18 and TRBJ2-2, reads NAGVMQNPRHLVRRRGQEARLRCSPMKGHSHVYWYRQLPEEGLKFMVYLQKENIIDESGMPKERFSAEFPKEGPSILRIQQVVRGDSAAYFCASSQRQGLDGELFFGEGSRLTVL.

The chain links TRBV5-1 to TRBJ1-5; 7 bases are shared with TRBD1. In germline, CDR1 is SGHRS, CDR2 YFSETQ. The CDR3 has 15 amino acids. V trimming: 0 bases; J trimming: 3 bases; junction bases outside the gene matches: 3. The CDR3 loop reads CASSLGGTDNQPQHF. CDR3 nucleotide sequence: TGCGCCAGCAGCTTGGGGGGGACAGACAATCAGCCCCAGCATTTT. Full variable domain (missing parts from reference TRBV5-1 and TRBJ1-5): KAGVTQTPRYLIKTRGQQVTLSCSPISGHRSVSWYQQTPGQGLQFLFEYFSETQRNKGNFPGRFSGRQFSNSRSEMNVSTLELGDSALYLCASSLGGTDNQPQHFGDGTRLSIL.

This clone was counted a few times. This chain connects TRBV7-8 to TRBJ1-1; D is perhaps TRBD1 (5 bases). Germline CDR1 and CDR2: SGHVS and FQNEAQ. This CDR3 contains 14 residues. The V end lost 5 bases, the J end lost 1 base, and 11 bases lay between the germline ends. In DNA form, the CDR3 reads TGTGCCAGCAGCCCCAGGGTGGGGAACACTGAAGCTTTCTTT. Amino acid sequence: CASSPRVGNTEAFF.

V is TRBV11-2 and J is TRBJ2-3; D not certain. CDR3 size: 14 residues. Germline lookup yields CDR1 SGHAT and CDR2 FQNNGV. Trimming left V 1 base short and J 4 bases short, with 9 bases between. CDR3 in amino acids: CASSLVSSADTQYF. CDR3 sequence (DNA): TGTGCCAGCAGCTTAGTCTCTTCGGCAGATACGCAGTATTTT.

The CDR3 region is CASSPRDRGSDTQYF. CDR3 nucleotide sequence: TGTGCCAGCAGCCCCCGGGACAGGGGATCAGATACGCAGTATTTT. The chain has TRBV7-2 and TRBJ2-3, with TRBD1 matching 10 bases. The CDR3 contains 15 residues. CDR1 is SGHTA, CDR2 FQGNSA, per germline. The V gene end was trimmed by 5 bases and the J gene end by 4 bases; junction bases not matched to a gene: 6.

The chain links TRBV5-1 to TRBJ1-1; 7 bases line up with TRBD1. The junction had 5 bases not matched to a gene; V was cut back by 0 bases and J by 6 bases. This CDR3 has 14 residues. From germline, CDR1 is SGHRS and CDR2 YFSETQ. The CDR3 here is CASSLEQGIAEAFF. The CDR3 coding sequence is TGCGCCAGCAGCTTGGAACAGGGGATAGCTGAAGCTTTCTTT.

In DNA, the CDR3 is TGTGCCAGCAGCTTAGCCGGAGTTTACGAGCAGTACTTC. It codes for CASSLAGVYEQYF. The chain employs TRBV7-2 and TRBJ2-7, with unresolved D. The germline V gene has CDR1 SGHTA and CDR2 FQGNSA. The CDR3 sequence is 13 residues long. The V end was cut by 0 bases, the J end by 4 bases, with 7 bases between.

The chain employs TRBV28 and TRBJ2-7, with 12 bases lining up with TRBD2. This CDR3 is 15 amino acids long. V lost 4 bases to trimming and J lost 6 bases; unmatched junction nucleotides: 7. The germline CDR1 and CDR2 sequences are MDHEN and SYDVKM. DNA of the CDR3: TGTGCCAGCAGTTCCCGACTAGCGGGAGCTCTCGAGCAGTACTTC. This sequence encodes CASSSRLAGALEQYF.

The chain couples TRBV5-4 to TRBJ2-1; D perhaps matches TRBD2 (7 bases). Trimming removed 1 base from V and 5 bases from J, with 16 bases in between. Germline assignment: CDR1 SGHNT and CDR2 YYREEE (reference sequence). The CDR3 is 16 residues long. The CDR3 spells CASSLPLAGADNEQFF. CDR3 in DNA: TGTGCCAGCAGCTTGCCCCTGGCGGGGGCCGACAATGAGCAGTTCTTC.

This sequence joins TRBV18 and TRBJ1-4; D not resolved. Trimming removed 2 bases from V and 8 bases from J, with 15 bases in between. The CDR3 consists of 15 residues. CDR1 is KGHSH, CDR2 LQKENI, per germline. The CDR3 protein is CASSPVAGYREKLFF. For the CDR3, the DNA is TGTGCCAGCTCACCAGTCGCCGGTTATCGAGAAAAACTGTTTTTT.

The rearrangement uses TRBV2 and TRBJ1-2, with TRBD1 identical over 12 bases. Germline V gives CDR1 SNHLY, CDR2 FYNNEI. This CDR3 is built from 15 residues. The V gene end was trimmed by 2 bases and the J gene end by 7 bases; junction bases not matched to a gene: 5. DNA for the CDR3: TGTGCCAGCAGTGAACCGGGACAGGGGGCGTCTGGCTACACCTTC. It encodes CASSEPGQGASGYTF.